This TCR beta chain was sequenced in a study of blood T cell repertoires in COVID-19 (dated by TCRdb to about 2020). For the study in its entirety: Samples from collaborators originated in the United States, Italy and Spain and spanned both the acute and convalescent phases of COVID-19. The prospective study material was composed of cDNA or gDNA derived from T cells, B-cell-depleted T cells, or PBMCs. Deeply sampled blood TCRbeta repertoires from subjects exposed to, actively infected with, or recovered from COVID-19 were included in the dataset. The repertoires were released in a freely available public database intended as a resource for research on the immune response to SARS-CoV-2. The samples were drawn from two sources: the first 160 participants of the ongoing ImmuneRACE study, and some 1,300 subjects contributed by 6 global collaborators. A de-identified subject ID, COVID-19 status, age in years and sex were almost always included in the sample metadata. Where available, HLA class I and class II types were obtained from metadata supplied by the sample provider rather than from assay-based typing.

From the cysteine through the phenylalanine, the CDR3 covers 12 amino acids. This entry keeps only the CDR3 DNA: 36 bases, framed from base 1. CDR1 and CDR2, per the germline V gene, are SGHRS and YFSETQ. V is pared back by 4 bases and J by 13 bases, with 17 bases lying between the germline termini. TCRbeta CDR3 regions were amplified from genomic DNA using the immunoSEQ Assay, a bias-controlled multiplex PCR. The authors processed their data as follows. The number of nucleated cells in each sample was estimated from the amplification of reference gene primers within the assay. To quantify the absolute abundance of each unique TCRbeta CDR3 rearrangement, sequence reads were collapsed and filtered. For each sample, productive Simpson clonality was calculated by taking the square root of Simpson's diversity index across productive rearrangements. TCRdb re-hosts the immuneACCESS table, in-frame sequences only. Its copies lack some clones; in the studies checked, an unresolved V gene accounts for under half of them, and the cause for the rest is not known. V and J calls and clone size follow that table, whereas D and trimming were derived from the DNA. The table for this sample lists 110,000 to 150,000 clones; 80% to 90% of them were counted only once. The ten most abundant clones make up about 1.5% of the sample.

About this clone: Its antigen target is currently unknown. Base qualities are not provided; no much larger clone lies one nucleotide away.

The full study reports these points: How much clinical and demographic metadata was included differed by source and by participant, and the metadata was provided uncurated.

Collaborating institutions collected whole blood in K2EDTA tubes following their own protocols. For TCRbeta analysis, collaborator samples were shipped as frozen whole blood, as isolated PBMCs, or as DNA extracted from either sample type. The source is a woman aged 45-60 years with acute or convalescent COVID-19. In this chain, TRBV5-1 is recombined with TRBJ1-2; perhaps TRBD1 is the D gene, with 6 bases matching. The material sequenced was peripheral blood. In nucleotide form, the sequence is TGCGCCAGCAGCCCGGAGCGGGAGGGGGGCACCTTC. Its coded protein is CASSPEREGGTF.